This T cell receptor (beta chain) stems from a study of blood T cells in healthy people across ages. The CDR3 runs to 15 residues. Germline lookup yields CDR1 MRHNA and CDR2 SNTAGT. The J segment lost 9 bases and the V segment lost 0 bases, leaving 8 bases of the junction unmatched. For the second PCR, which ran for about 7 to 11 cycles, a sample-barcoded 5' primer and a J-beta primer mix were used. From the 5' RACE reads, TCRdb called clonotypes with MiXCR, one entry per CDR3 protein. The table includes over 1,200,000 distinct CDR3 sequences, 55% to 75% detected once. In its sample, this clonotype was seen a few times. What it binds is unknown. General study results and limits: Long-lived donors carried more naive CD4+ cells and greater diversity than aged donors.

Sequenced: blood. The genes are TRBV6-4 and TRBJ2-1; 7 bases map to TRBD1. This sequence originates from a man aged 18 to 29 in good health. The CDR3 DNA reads TGTGCCAGCAGTGACTCCTTGACAGGGTCCGGTGAGCAGTTCTTC. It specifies CASSDSLTGSGEQFF.